The 9 T cell receptor beta chains listed next were all sequenced from one sample in a study of blood T cell repertoires in COVID-19. The table came from immunoSEQ multiplex PCR; TCRdb's copy has only in-frame clones and leaves some out. The repertoire holds hundreds of thousands of clones, with roughly 76% as singletons. The sample was peripheral blood. Source of these receptors: a woman of 80 years or more with COVID-19, enrolled during active disease.

This clone has a single count. The rearrangement links TRBV6-1 to TRBJ2-4; 8 positions match TRBD1. Germline lookup yields CDR1 MNHNS and CDR2 SASEGT. The CDR3 contains 16 residues. With V trimmed by 1 base and J by 0 bases, 2 bases remained unmatched. For the CDR3, the DNA is TGTGCCAGCAGTGAAGGGACAGGGAAAGCCAAAAACATTCAGTACTTC. Its translation is CASSEGTGKAKNIQYF.

The chain recombines TRBV12-3 or TRBV12-4 with TRBJ1-6; no reliable D call. The V end lost 3 bases, the J end lost 7 bases, and 7 bases lay between the germline ends. This CDR3 contains 13 residues. Written as DNA, the CDR3 is TGTGCCAGCAGTTTGGCCGCAAATTCACCCCTCCACTTT. Translating it yields CASSLAANSPLHF.

This clone came up once. The chain recombines TRBV7-2 with TRBJ1-4; D is perhaps TRBD1 (6 bases). CDR1 and CDR2 (germline): SGHTA, FQGNSA. V lost 1 base, J lost 7 bases, and 13 bases lay in between. This CDR3 contains 15 residues. Here the CDR3 reads CASSLGGGASEKLFF. In DNA, the CDR3 is TGTGCCAGCAGCTTAGGAGGGGGGGCGAGTGAAAAACTGTTTTTT. Full variable domain (remainder filled in from reference TRBV7-2 and TRBJ1-4): GAGVSQSPSNKVTEKGKDVELRCDPISGHTALYWYRQSLGQGLEFLIYFQGNSAPDKSGLPSDRFSAERTGGSVSTLTIQRTQQEDSAVYLCASSLGGGASEKLFFGSGTQLSVL.

The chain recombines TRBV30 with TRBJ1-5; 7 nucleotides line up with TRBD1. CDR1 and CDR2 from the germline V gene are GTSNPN and SVGIG (reference sequence). The CDR3 totals 14 residues. With V trimmed by 2 bases and J by 3 bases, 4 bases remained unmatched. The DNA of the CDR3 is TGTGCCTGGAGTTCGGGACAGCACAATCAGCCCCAGCATTTT. This codes for CAWSSGQHNQPQHF.

The V and J genes are TRBV2 and TRBJ1-1, with D possibly matching TRBD1 (6 bases). This CDR3 region has 15 residues. Germline V lookup: CDR1 SNHLY, CDR2 FYNNEI. V dropped 5 bases and J dropped 5 bases, with 18 bases sitting between them. CDR3 bases: TGTGCCAGCAGTCAACTACAGGGTATGGGGACTGAAGCTTTCTTT. Protein: CASSQLQGMGTEAFF. The full variable domain, its missing parts supplied by reference TRBV2 and TRBJ1-1, is EPEVTQTPSHQVTQMGQEVILRCVPISNHLYFYWYRQILGQKVEFLVSFYNNEISEKSEIFDDQFSVERPDGSNFTLKIRSTKLEDSAMYFCASSQLQGMGTEAFFGQGTRLTVV.

The chain links TRBV12-3 or TRBV12-4 to TRBJ1-5, with D unclear. V was shortened by 2 bases and J by 5 bases, with 7 bases between the two germline ends. CDR3 size: 13 residues. This CDR3 reads CASSLKIYQPQHF. The CDR3 DNA sequence: TGTGCCAGCAGTTTAAAAATCTATCAGCCCCAGCATTTT.

This clone was recorded a few times. The V gene is TRBV11-2, the J gene TRBJ2-2, with D possibly TRBD2 on 6 matching bases. The germline gives CDR1 SGHAT, CDR2 FQNNGV. The CDR3 has 13 amino acids. Trimming stripped 8 bases from V and 4 bases from J, with 11 bases between. As DNA, the CDR3 is TGTGCCAGCCGAAGGACTACCACCGGGGAGCTGTTTTTT. Its protein product is CASRRTTTGELFF.

The rearrangement joins TRBV5-6 to TRBJ1-3, with a weak D call TRBD1 (6 bases). The ends were cut back, 0 bases at V and 2 bases at J, with 12 bases in the middle. Germline CDR1 SGHDT, CDR2 YYEEEE. The CDR3 sequence is 16 residues long. CDR3 residues: CASSLGGTGTGNTIYF. The CDR3 region has the DNA TGTGCCAGCAGCTTGGGGGGTACAGGGACTGGAAACACCATATATTTT.

V is TRBV5-1 and J is TRBJ2-2; 14 nucleotides align to TRBD2. The CDR3 length is 17 residues. In germline, CDR1 is SGHRS, CDR2 YFSETQ. With 4 bases clipped from V and 4 bases from J, the junction kept 6 bases outside the gene matches. Here the CDR3 DNA reads TGCGCCAGCAGCGGGACTAGCGGGAGAAGGGGCACCGGGGAGCTGTTTTTT. Translating it yields CASSGTSGRRGTGELFF.